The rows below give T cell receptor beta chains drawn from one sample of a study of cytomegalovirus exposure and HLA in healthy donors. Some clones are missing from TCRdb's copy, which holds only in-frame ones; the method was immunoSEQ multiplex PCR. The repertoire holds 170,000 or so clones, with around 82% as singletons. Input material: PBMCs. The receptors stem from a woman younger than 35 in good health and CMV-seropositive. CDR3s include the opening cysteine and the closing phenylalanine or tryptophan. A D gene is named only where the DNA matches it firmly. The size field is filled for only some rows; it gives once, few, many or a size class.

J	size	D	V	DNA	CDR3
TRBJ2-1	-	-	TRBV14	TGTGCCAGCAGCCAATCAAGCGGAGCAAACAATGAGCAGTTCTTC	CASSQSSGANNEQFF
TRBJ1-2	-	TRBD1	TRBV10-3	TGTGCCATCAGTGAACCACAGGGGGCTGATGGCTACACCTTC	CAISEPQGADGYTF
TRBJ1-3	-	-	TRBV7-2	TGTGCCAGCAGTCCCAACAGCTCTGGAAACACCATATATTTT	CASSPNSSGNTIYF
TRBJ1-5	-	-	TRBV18	TGTGCCAGCTCAAGGACAGCCGATCAGCCCCAGCATTTT	CASSRTADQPQHF
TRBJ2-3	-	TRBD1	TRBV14	TGTGCCAGCAGCCAAGCCCGGGACAGGGGCGCAGATACGCAGTATTTT	CASSQARDRGADTQYF
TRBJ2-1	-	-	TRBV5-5	TGTGCCAGCAGCTCGGGCGGGCTTACACCTAACAATGAGCAGTTCTTC	CASSSGGLTPNNEQFF
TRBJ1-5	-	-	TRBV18	TGTGCCAGCTCATCCGACACTAGCAATCAGCCCCAGCATTTT	CASSSDTSNQPQHF
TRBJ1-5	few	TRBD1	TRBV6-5	TGTGCCAGCCCTGGGACAGGGGTCCAGCCCCAGCATTTT	CASPGTGVQPQHF
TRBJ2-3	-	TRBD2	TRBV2	TGTGCCAGCAGTGAACTCGGGGGGATCACAGATACGCAGTATTTT	CASSELGGITDTQYF
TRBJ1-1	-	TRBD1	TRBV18	TGTGCCAGCTCACCCAACCTCAACAGGGGAACGAACACTGAAGCTTTCTTT	CASSPNLNRGTNTEAFF
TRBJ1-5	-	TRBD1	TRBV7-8	TGTGCCAGCAGCCCGAGAGGTTTACGGGACAGGGATTATGGCAATCAGCCCCAGCATTTT	CASSPRGLRDRDYGNQPQHF
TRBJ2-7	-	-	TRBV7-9	TGTGCCAGCAGCTTCGACAGGAAGGCGACCACCTACGAGCAGTACTTC	CASSFDRKATTYEQYF
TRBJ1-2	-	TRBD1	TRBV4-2	TGTGCCAGCAGCCAAGTAGGGACAGGCTATGGCTACACCTTC	CASSQVGTGYGYTF
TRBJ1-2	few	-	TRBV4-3	TGCGCCAGCAGCCAAGATAGGAGAGGGGGCTATGGCTACACCTTC	CASSQDRRGGYGYTF